What follows are 7 T cell receptor beta chains derived from one specimen sequenced in a study of blood T cell repertoires in COVID-19 (dated by TCRdb to the early 2020s). The library was produced with the immunoSEQ multiplex PCR assay. In TCRdb, the immuneACCESS table is reduced to in-frame sequences with V and J assigned. These tables do not hold every clone; where another copy was compared, an unresolved V gene accounts for under half, and the others remain unexplained. For this sample there are approximately 67,000 clones; around nine tenths appear just once. The ten largest clonotypes hold around a fifth of the sample. The sequenced sample was peripheral blood. These receptors came from a woman older than 75 with acute or convalescent COVID-19.

The chain links TRBV24-1 to TRBJ2-1; TRBD2 agrees at 11 bases. The germline CDR1 and CDR2 sequences are KGHDR and SFDVKD. The J segment lost 2 bases and the V segment lost 12 bases, leaving 5 bases of the junction unmatched. The CDR3 has 14 residues. The CDR3 bases are TGTGCCTCGGGGACTAGCGGAGCCTACAATGAGCAGTTCTTC. Translating gives CASGTSGAYNEQFF.

The V gene is TRBV4-2, the J gene TRBJ1-2, with D maybe TRBD1 (6 bases). The germline CDR1 and CDR2 sequences are LGHNA and YNFKEQ. The CDR3 has 15 amino acids. Trimming cost V 1 base and J 0 bases, with 9 bases left between them. CDR3 sequence reads: CASSQARTANYGYTF. CDR3 DNA sequence: TGTGCCAGCAGCCAAGCGAGGACAGCTAACTATGGCTACACCTTC.

V and J are TRBV27 and TRBJ1-1, with D possibly TRBD1 on 6 matching bases. CDR1 MNHEY and CDR2 SMNVEV come from the germline V gene (reference sequence). The CDR3 is made up of 12 amino acids. V dropped 8 bases and J dropped 4 bases, with 11 bases sitting between them. In nucleotides, the CDR3 is TGTGCCAGCTACAGGGCGCCCACTGAAGCTTTCTTT. It encodes CASYRAPTEAFF.

The chain links TRBV2 to TRBJ1-6; 9 bases fit TRBD1. The CDR3 contains 16 residues. Trimming removed 7 bases from V and 10 bases from J; junction bases left unmatched: 14. Germline V gene sequence: CDR1 SNHLY, CDR2 FYNNEI. CDR3 DNA: TGTGCCAGCAACCCTTTGGCGGGACAGGGCCAATCACCCCTCCACTTT. This codes for CASNPLAGQGQSPLHF.

V is TRBV6-5 and J is TRBJ1-2; 8 nucleotides agree with TRBD1. CDR3 length equals 12 residues. Germline V gives CDR1 MNHEY, CDR2 SVGAGI. The J segment lost 9 bases and the V segment lost 7 bases, leaving 7 bases of the junction unmatched. The chain's CDR3 is CASNPGQGRYTF. The CDR3 coding sequence is TGTGCCAGCAACCCCGGACAGGGACGCTACACCTTC.

The V and J genes are TRBV10-1 and TRBJ2-1; 11 bases match TRBD2. V lost 8 bases to trimming and J lost 5 bases; unmatched junction nucleotides: 11. Germline V gene lookup returns CDR1 WNHNN and CDR2 SYGVQD (reference sequence). CDR3 size: 16 residues. The DNA of the CDR3 is TGCGCCAGCTCTCCGACCGGGACTAGCGGTAACAATGAGCAGTTCTTC. It is translated as CASSPTGTSGNNEQFF.

This chain connects TRBV16 to TRBJ1-6; D is undetermined. V was clipped by 2 bases and J by 6 bases, with 11 bases between them. The CDR3 spans 15 residues. Germline V gene lookup returns CDR1 KGHSY and CDR2 FQNENV. CDR3 nucleotides: TGTGCCAGCAGCCAAGCCTTGCCTACTAATTCACCCCTCCACTTT. Translation gives CASSQALPTNSPLHF.